This is a list of T cell receptor beta chains from one sample in a study of PD-1 blockade in classical Hodgkin lymphoma. Only in-frame clones appear in the TCRdb table, and some are missing; sequencing was by immunoSEQ multiplex PCR. The sample carries 90,000 or so clones, 80% to 95% recorded once. Here the sequenced sample was peripheral blood mononuclear cells (PBMCs), taken before the second cycle of nivolumab. The receptors shown here come from a human donor with classical Hodgkin lymphoma. The CDR3 runs from the conserved cysteine through the conserved F or W. The order of the fields is clone size, V gene, D gene, J gene, CDR3 DNA, CDR3 protein. A D gene is named only where the DNA matches it firmly. Clone size is shown for a subset of rows, as once, few, many or a class of expanded clone.

abundance: NA; v_gene: TRBV11-2; d_gene: TRBD1; j_gene: TRBJ2-4; CDR3nt: TGTGCCAGCAGCGGAATCGGCAGGGGGAAAAACATTCAGTACTTC; CDR3aa: CASSGIGRGKNIQYF
abundance: NA; v_gene: TRBV11-1; d_gene: TRBD1; j_gene: TRBJ1-2; CDR3nt: TGTGCCAGCAGCATACGACAGGGGGCGCATGGCTACACCTTC; CDR3aa: CASSIRQGAHGYTF
abundance: NA; v_gene: TRBV27; d_gene: NA; j_gene: TRBJ2-6; CDR3nt: TGTGGGGCGGGGGCCCCGTCCTCTGGGGCCAACGTCCTGACTTTC; CDR3aa: CGAGAPSSGANVLTF
abundance: NA; v_gene: TRBV10-2; d_gene: TRBD1; j_gene: TRBJ1-2; CDR3nt: TGCGCCAGCAGCGGAGGACAGGGCGAATATGGCTACACCTTC; CDR3aa: CASSGGQGEYGYTF
abundance: NA; v_gene: TRBV11-2; d_gene: NA; j_gene: TRBJ1-2; CDR3nt: TGTGCCAGCAGCTTTCCCACCAACACAGGGTCGAGGTATGGCTACACCTTC; CDR3aa: CASSFPTNTGSRYGYTF
abundance: NA; v_gene: TRBV6-5; d_gene: NA; j_gene: TRBJ1-1; CDR3nt: TGTGCCAGCAGGAATTGGGGGGACGAAAACACTGAAGCTTTCTTT; CDR3aa: CASRNWGDENTEAFF
abundance: few; v_gene: TRBV7-9; d_gene: TRBD1; j_gene: TRBJ2-7; CDR3nt: TGTGCCAGCAGCCTGGGAGGGGGAGGACAGGGGTACGACGAGCAGTACTTC; CDR3aa: CASSLGGGGQGYDEQYF
abundance: NA; v_gene: TRBV29-1; d_gene: NA; j_gene: TRBJ2-3; CDR3nt: TGCAGCGTTGACGTTGCGGGGATCGCAGATACGCAGTATTTT; CDR3aa: CSVDVAGIADTQYF
abundance: NA; v_gene: TRBV11-2; d_gene: NA; j_gene: TRBJ1-1; CDR3nt: TGTGCCAGCAGCTTAAAGCCGAACACTGAAGCTTTCTTT; CDR3aa: CASSLKPNTEAFF
abundance: NA; v_gene: TRBV27; d_gene: TRBD1; j_gene: TRBJ2-1; CDR3nt: TGTGCCAGCAGTACAAACGGACAGGGCAATGAGCAGTTCTTC; CDR3aa: CASSTNGQGNEQFF
abundance: NA; v_gene: TRBV7-9; d_gene: NA; j_gene: TRBJ1-1; CDR3nt: TGTGCCAGCAGCTTAACGGCAAAGGGAGTGGCCACTGAAGCTTTCTTT; CDR3aa: CASSLTAKGVATEAFF
abundance: NA; v_gene: TRBV5-1; d_gene: TRBD2; j_gene: TRBJ2-1; CDR3nt: TGCGCCAGCAGCTTGGATCTAGCGGGAACCTACAATGAGCAGTTCTTC; CDR3aa: CASSLDLAGTYNEQFF
abundance: NA; v_gene: TRBV27; d_gene: NA; j_gene: TRBJ2-7; CDR3nt: TGTGCCAGCAGTTTAGTCGGAAGGACAGGGAGGGCGCAGTACTTC; CDR3aa: CASSLVGRTGRAQYF
abundance: NA; v_gene: TRBV10-3; d_gene: NA; j_gene: TRBJ1-1; CDR3nt: TGTGCCATCAGTGAGTCCAGAGAAATGAACACTGAAGCTTTCTTT; CDR3aa: CAISESREMNTEAFF
abundance: NA; v_gene: TRBV25-1; d_gene: TRBD2; j_gene: TRBJ2-1; CDR3nt: TGTGCCAGCGGACCGACTAGCGGCTCCTACAATGAGCAGTTCTTC; CDR3aa: CASGPTSGSYNEQFF